Reported below is one TCR beta chain. In the original analysis: From reference gene primer amplification, estimates of nucleated cell counts were derived. Using immunoSEQ multiplex PCR, the repertoire was profiled, and TCRdb retains in-frame clones only, with some absent. The V and J calls and clone size come from that table; D and trimming were worked out from the DNA. The data contain 55,000 to 80,000 clones, around 80% of them singletons. Per the germline V gene, CDR1 is MGHRA and CDR2 is YSYEKL. Deletions cut 4 bases from V and 10 bases from J, with 20 bases between. This CDR3 has 15 residues. The source of the sample is a study of blood T cell repertoires in COVID-19. Study-level background: Sites across the United States, Italy and Spain contributed samples from acute and convalescent COVID-19. From T cells, B-cell-depleted T cells, or PBMCs came the material, which was cDNA or gDNA.

This rearrangement joins TRBV4-1 to TRBJ2-1; D may be TRBD2 (5 bases). Sequences were obtained from peripheral blood. The sequence was collected from a human donor in a cohort sampled during active COVID-19. The CDR3: CASSLGLARTTEQFF. CDR3 DNA: TGCGCCAGCAGCCTAGGTCTAGCCAGAACAACGGAGCAGTTCTTC.